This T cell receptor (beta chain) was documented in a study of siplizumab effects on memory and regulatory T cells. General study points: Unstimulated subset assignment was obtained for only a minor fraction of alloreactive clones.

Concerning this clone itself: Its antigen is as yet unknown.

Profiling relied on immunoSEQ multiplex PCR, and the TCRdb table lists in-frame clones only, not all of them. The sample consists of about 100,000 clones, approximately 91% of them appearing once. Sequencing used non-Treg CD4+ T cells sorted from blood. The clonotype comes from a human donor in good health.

The CDR3 sequence: CASIGTRLDEQYF. CDR3 bases: TGTGCCAGTATTGGGACAAGGCTGGACGAGCAGTACTTC. The V gene is TRBV6-1, the J gene TRBJ2-7, with D tentatively TRBD1 (6 bases). The CDR3 totals 13 residues. Per germline, CDR1 MNHNS and CDR2 SASEGT. The V gene lost 9 bases and the J gene lost 5 bases, with 17 bases spanning the gap.